A selection of T cell receptor beta chains follows, all from one sample in a study of OX40 agonist ivuxolimab in advanced cancers. TCRdb keeps only in-frame clones here, not all; method: immunoSEQ multiplex PCR. The sample contains 30,000 or so clones, about four fifths of which appear only once. Specimen: CD4+ or CD8+ T cells sorted from blood, collected in a trial of the OX40 agonist ivuxolimab. Source of these receptors: an adult with an advanced solid tumor such as melanoma, head and neck, liver or kidney cancer. Both conserved end residues are part of each CDR3. Each record gives: J gene, V gene, clone size, CDR3 protein. Not all rows give a size; the values are once, few, many and, for expanded clones, a class.

J: TRBJ2-5
V: TRBV5-1
size: NA
CDR3: CASSTGLAGTSETQYF

J: TRBJ1-2
V: TRBV6-6
size: NA
CDR3: CASSYSRVRVDYGYTF

J: TRBJ1-1
V: TRBV15
size: NA
CDR3: CATSRGDRGGTEAFF

J: TRBJ1-1
V: TRBV21-1
size: NA
CDR3: CASSRRGPFF

J: TRBJ2-1
V: TRBV4-3
size: NA
CDR3: CASSQARGTAYNEQFF

J: TRBJ1-3
V: TRBV18
size: NA
CDR3: CASSPKDRVRRNTIYF

J: TRBJ2-7
V: TRBV9
size: NA
CDR3: CASSTTPGASYEQYF

J: TRBJ2-1
V: TRBV30
size: NA
CDR3: CAWRERSWDEQFF

J: TRBJ1-2
V: TRBV2
size: NA
CDR3: CASSGQTFYGYTF

J: TRBJ2-6
V: TRBV29-1
size: few
CDR3: CSVQGSGANVLTF

J: TRBJ1-2
V: TRBV6-5
size: NA
CDR3: CASSYSGIPGTYGYTF

J: TRBJ2-7
V: TRBV6-1
size: NA
CDR3: CASSAGTLVALESEQYF

J: TRBJ2-7
V: TRBV7-6
size: NA
CDR3: CASSLSGAGGYEQYF

J: TRBJ1-4
V: TRBV30
size: NA
CDR3: CAWSASSEKLFF

J: TRBJ2-1
V: TRBV5-1
size: NA
CDR3: CASSLVPQGAGIGNEQFF

J: TRBJ2-7
V: TRBV7-9
size: NA
CDR3: CASSLSGNSYEQYF

J: TRBJ1-4
V: TRBV6-5
size: NA
CDR3: CASSRIRGTNEKLFF

J: TRBJ2-3
V: TRBV9
size: NA
CDR3: CASSPHPQGADTQYF

J: TRBJ2-1
V: TRBV7-3
size: few
CDR3: CASSQTVYNEQFF

J: TRBJ1-5
V: TRBV19
size: NA
CDR3: CASKGLGGRQPQHF

J: TRBJ2-5
V: TRBV19
size: NA
CDR3: CASRRTGLEGETQYF

J: TRBJ2-3
V: TRBV4-1
size: few
CDR3: CASSEGLAGVADTQYF

J: TRBJ2-3
V: TRBV5-4
size: NA
CDR3: CASSLGRTSGGSADTQYF

J: TRBJ2-3
V: TRBV27
size: NA
CDR3: CASRALMDTQYF

J: NA
V: TRBV9
size: NA
CDR3: CASSAGLAGSSYEQYF

J: TRBJ2-3
V: TRBV5-1
size: NA
CDR3: CASSTDRGKDTQYF

J: TRBJ2-7
V: TRBV4-3
size: NA
CDR3: CASSQIAGGSYEQYF

J: TRBJ2-1
V: TRBV11-2
size: NA
CDR3: CASSQTGQNVDEQFF

J: TRBJ1-2
V: TRBV29-1
size: NA
CDR3: CSVEVSPGTLAGYGYTF

J: TRBJ2-2
V: TRBV11-2
size: NA
CDR3: CASSLVGGRRAGELFF

J: TRBJ2-7
V: TRBV7-9
size: NA
CDR3: CASSLVGGTEQYF

J: TRBJ2-2
V: TRBV28
size: NA
CDR3: CASSFRQPTGELFF

J: TRBJ1-5
V: TRBV6-4
size: few
CDR3: CASSEQGGQPQHF

J: TRBJ2-5
V: TRBV4-2
size: NA
CDR3: CASSRGEGSPRETQYF

J: TRBJ2-5
V: TRBV18
size: NA
CDR3: CASSPPGLQKETQYF

J: TRBJ2-6
V: TRBV5-4
size: NA
CDR3: CASSRERASGANVLTF

J: TRBJ2-5
V: TRBV9
size: NA
CDR3: CASSVGRNLQETQHF

J: TRBJ2-3
V: TRBV7-6
size: once
CDR3: CASSPDLTDTQYF

J: TRBJ2-4
V: TRBV25-1
size: NA
CDR3: CASSGGTRDKNIQYF

J: TRBJ1-1
V: TRBV28
size: NA
CDR3: CASEGTEHTEAFF

J: TRBJ2-7
V: TRBV28
size: NA
CDR3: CASSLYWGEQYF

J: TRBJ1-3
V: TRBV10-3
size: NA
CDR3: CAISSDRAGNTIYF

J: TRBJ2-5
V: TRBV9
size: NA
CDR3: CASSAGGGQGETQYF

J: TRBJ2-3
V: TRBV9
size: NA
CDR3: CASSVTQTESDTQYF

J: TRBJ1-2
V: TRBV7-2
size: NA
CDR3: CASKVANYGYTF

J: TRBJ2-2
V: TRBV9
size: NA
CDR3: CASSWGFTGELFF

J: TRBJ2-2
V: TRBV19
size: NA
CDR3: CASIKLGLAGGPGELFF

J: TRBJ1-2
V: TRBV28
size: NA
CDR3: CASSPWGRQVEGYGYTF

J: TRBJ2-2
V: TRBV7-8
size: NA
CDR3: CASSLAGLNTGELFF

J: TRBJ2-2
V: TRBV2
size: NA
CDR3: CASRRGTANTGELFF